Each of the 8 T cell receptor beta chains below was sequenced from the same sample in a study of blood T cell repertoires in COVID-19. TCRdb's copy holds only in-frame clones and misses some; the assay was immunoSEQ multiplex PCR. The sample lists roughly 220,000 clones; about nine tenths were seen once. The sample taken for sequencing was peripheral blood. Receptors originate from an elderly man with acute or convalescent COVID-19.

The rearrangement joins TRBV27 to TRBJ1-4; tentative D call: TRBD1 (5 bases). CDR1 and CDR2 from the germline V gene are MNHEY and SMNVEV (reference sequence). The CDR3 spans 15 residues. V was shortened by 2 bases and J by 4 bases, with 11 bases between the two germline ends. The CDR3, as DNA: TGTGCCAGCAGTTTAAAGGGCAGGGTTAATGAAAAACTGTTTTTT. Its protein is CASSLKGRVNEKLFF.

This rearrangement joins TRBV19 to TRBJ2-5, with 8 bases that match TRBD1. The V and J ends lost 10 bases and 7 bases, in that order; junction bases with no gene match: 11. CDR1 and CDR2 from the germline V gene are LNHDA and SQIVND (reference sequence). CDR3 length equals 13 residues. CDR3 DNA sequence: TGTGCCACTCACGCTGGGGACAGGACGACCCAGTACTTC. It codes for CATHAGDRTTQYF.

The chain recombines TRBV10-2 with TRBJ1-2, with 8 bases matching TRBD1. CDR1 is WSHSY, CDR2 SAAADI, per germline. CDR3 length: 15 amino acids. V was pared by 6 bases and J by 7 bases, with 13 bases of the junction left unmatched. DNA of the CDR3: TGCGCCAGCAGCGGACGTCAGGGGGCAACTCGTGGCTACACCTTC. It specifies CASSGRQGATRGYTF.

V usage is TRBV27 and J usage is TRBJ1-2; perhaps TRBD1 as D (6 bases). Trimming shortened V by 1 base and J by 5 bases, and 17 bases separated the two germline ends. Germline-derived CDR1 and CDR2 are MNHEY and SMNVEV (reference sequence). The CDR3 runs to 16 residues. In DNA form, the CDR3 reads TGTGCCAGCAGTTTATTGTGGGGGCCTACGCGATATGGCTACACCTTC. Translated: CASSLLWGPTRYGYTF.

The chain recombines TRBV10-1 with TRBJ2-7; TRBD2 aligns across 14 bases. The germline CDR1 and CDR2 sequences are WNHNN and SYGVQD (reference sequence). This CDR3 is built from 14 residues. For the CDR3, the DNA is TGCGCTACCGGGACTAGCGGGAGAGTCGAAGAGCAGTACTTC. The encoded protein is CATGTSGRVEEQYF.

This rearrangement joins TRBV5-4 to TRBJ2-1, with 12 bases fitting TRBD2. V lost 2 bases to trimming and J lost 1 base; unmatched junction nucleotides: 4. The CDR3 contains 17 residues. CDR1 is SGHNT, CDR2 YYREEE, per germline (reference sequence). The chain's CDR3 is CASSFRLAGVSYNEQFF. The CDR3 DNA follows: TGTGCCAGCAGCTTTAGACTAGCGGGAGTATCCTACAATGAGCAGTTCTTC.

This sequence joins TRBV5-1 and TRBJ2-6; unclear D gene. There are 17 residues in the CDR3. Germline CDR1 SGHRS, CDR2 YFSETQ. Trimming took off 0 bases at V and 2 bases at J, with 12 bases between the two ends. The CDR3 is CASSLVEMFAGANVLTF. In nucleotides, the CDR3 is TGCGCCAGCAGCTTGGTGGAGATGTTTGCTGGGGCCAACGTCCTGACTTTC.

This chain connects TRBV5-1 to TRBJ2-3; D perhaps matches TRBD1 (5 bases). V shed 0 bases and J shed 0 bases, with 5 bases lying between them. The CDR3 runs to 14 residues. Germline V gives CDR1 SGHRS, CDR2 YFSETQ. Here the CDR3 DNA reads TGCGCCAGCAGCTTGGGACAGAGCACAGATACGCAGTATTTT. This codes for CASSLGQSTDTQYF.